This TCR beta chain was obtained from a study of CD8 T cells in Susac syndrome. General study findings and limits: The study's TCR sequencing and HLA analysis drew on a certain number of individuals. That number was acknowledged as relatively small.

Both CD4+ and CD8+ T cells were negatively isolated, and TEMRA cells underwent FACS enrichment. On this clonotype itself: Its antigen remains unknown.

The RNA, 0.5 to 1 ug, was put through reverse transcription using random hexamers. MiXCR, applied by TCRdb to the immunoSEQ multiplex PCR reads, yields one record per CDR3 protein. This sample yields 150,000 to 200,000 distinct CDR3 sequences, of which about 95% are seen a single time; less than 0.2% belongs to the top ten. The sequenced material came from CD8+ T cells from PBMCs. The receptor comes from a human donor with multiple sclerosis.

DNA of the CDR3: TGTGCCAGCATCGATGGGGATACGGGGCTCGACCATCAATACGAGCAGTACTTC. Translating it yields CASIDGDTGLDHQYEQYF. This chain links TRBV7-9 with TRBJ2-7; D tentatively reads TRBD1 or TRBD2 (5 bases each). V lost 7 bases to trimming and J lost 4 bases, with 29 bases between them. Germline CDR1 is SEHNR and CDR2 is FQNEAQ (reference sequence). The CDR3 has 18 amino acids.